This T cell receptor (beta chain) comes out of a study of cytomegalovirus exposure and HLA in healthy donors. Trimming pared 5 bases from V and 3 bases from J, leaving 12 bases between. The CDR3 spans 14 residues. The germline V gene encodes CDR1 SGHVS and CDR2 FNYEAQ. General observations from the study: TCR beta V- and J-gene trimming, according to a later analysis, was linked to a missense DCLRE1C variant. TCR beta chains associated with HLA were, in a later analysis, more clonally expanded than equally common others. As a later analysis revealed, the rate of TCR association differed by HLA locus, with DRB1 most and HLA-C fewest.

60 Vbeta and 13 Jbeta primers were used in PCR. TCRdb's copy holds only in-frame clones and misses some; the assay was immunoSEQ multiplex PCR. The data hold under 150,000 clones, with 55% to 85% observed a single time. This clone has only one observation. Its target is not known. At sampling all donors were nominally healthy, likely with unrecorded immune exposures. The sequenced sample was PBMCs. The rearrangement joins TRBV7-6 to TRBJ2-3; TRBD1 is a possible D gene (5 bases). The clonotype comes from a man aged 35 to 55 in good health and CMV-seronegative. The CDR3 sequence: CASSQGFRTDTQYF. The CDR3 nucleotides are TGTGCCAGCAGCCAGGGATTCAGGACAGATACGCAGTATTTT.